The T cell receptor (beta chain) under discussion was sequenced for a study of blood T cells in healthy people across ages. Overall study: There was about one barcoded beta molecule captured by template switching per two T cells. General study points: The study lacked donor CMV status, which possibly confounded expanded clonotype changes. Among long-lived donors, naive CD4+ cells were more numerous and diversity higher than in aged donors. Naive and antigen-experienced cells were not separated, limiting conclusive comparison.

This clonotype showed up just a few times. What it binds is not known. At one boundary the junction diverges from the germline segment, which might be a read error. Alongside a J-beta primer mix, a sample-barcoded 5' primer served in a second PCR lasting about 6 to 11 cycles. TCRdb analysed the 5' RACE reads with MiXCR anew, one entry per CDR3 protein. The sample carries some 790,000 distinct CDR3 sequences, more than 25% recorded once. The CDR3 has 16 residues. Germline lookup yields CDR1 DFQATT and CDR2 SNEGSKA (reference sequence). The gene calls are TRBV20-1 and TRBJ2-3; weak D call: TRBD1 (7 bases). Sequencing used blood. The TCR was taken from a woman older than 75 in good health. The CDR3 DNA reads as TGCAGTGCTAGAGATTCCCGCCAGGGGGGCACAGCTACGCAGTATTTT. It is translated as CSARDSRQGGTATQYF.